The 9 T cell receptor beta chains presented below share a single source sample, sequenced in a study of shared clonotypes between healthy human individuals. Produced via immunoSEQ multiplex PCR; TCRdb's table is partial and in-frame only. Among 520,000 or so clones listed, 79% were seen once. Sequencing was performed on PBMCs. The receptors shown here come from a woman aged 40 to 50 in good health. Some clones in this sample may be carry-over from other donors' samples.

The V and J genes are TRBV7-9 and TRBJ1-1; no reliable D call. The germline V and J ends were trimmed by 5 bases and 4 bases, with 14 bases remaining between them. The CDR3 contains 14 residues. The germline gives CDR1 SEHNR, CDR2 FQNEAQ (reference sequence). The CDR3 DNA sequence: TGTGCCAGCAGCGTACAAGGTGTGGGCACTGAAGCTTTCTTT. It codes for CASSVQGVGTEAFF.

The chain joins TRBV28 to TRBJ1-2; a weak D match, TRBD1 (6 bases). CDR3 length: 15 amino acids. From germline, CDR1 is MDHEN and CDR2 SYDVKM. V shed 3 bases and J shed 3 bases, with 14 bases lying between them. CDR3 amino acids: CASSFVQGQDYGYTF. CDR3 coding DNA: TGTGCCAGCAGTTTTGTGCAGGGGCAGGACTATGGCTACACCTTC.

This chain links TRBV2 with TRBJ1-1; no definite D call. There are 15 residues in the CDR3. Between the trimmed V and J ends, which lost 5 bases and 3 bases, there was a span of 16 bases. Per the germline V gene, CDR1 is SNHLY and CDR2 is FYNNEI. This CDR3 reads CASSRPRRMDTEAFF. The CDR3 DNA sequence: TGTGCCAGCAGTAGACCGCGACGGATGGACACTGAAGCTTTCTTT.

The rearrangement uses TRBV18 and TRBJ2-6; D is perhaps TRBD1 (6 bases). V was trimmed by 4 bases and J by 0 bases, leaving 13 bases between them. CDR3 size: 17 residues. CDR1 and CDR2 from the germline V gene are KGHSH and LQKENI. DNA of the CDR3: TGTGCCAGCTCACGGGGGCAGGCTAGCTCTGGGGCCAACGTCCTGACTTTC. This codes for CASSRGQASSGANVLTF.

The chain carries TRBV4-1 and TRBJ1-5; 11 bases are a match to TRBD1. The CDR3 runs 17 residues. Trimming at V came to 0 bases and at J to 4 bases, leaving 5 bases not matched to a gene. Per the germline V gene, CDR1 is MGHRA and CDR2 is YSYEKL. The CDR3 is CASSQDPGQGANQPQHF. CDR3 DNA sequence: TGCGCCAGCAGCCAAGATCCCGGACAGGGGGCTAATCAGCCCCAGCATTTT.

The chain couples TRBV9 to TRBJ2-7; a weak D match, TRBD1 (6 bases). The CDR3 spans 14 residues. V gave up 0 bases and J gave up 1 base, with 8 bases separating them. Germline CDR1 and CDR2: SGDLS and YYNGEE. The CDR3 is CASSVEGTSYEQYF. DNA of the CDR3: TGTGCCAGCAGCGTAGAGGGGACATCCTACGAGCAGTACTTC.

This chain's CDR3 is CASNPPSESRTQYF. CDR3 nucleotide sequence: TGTGCCAGCAACCCTCCAAGCGAGTCACGGACCCAGTACTTC. This chain uses TRBV7-9 with TRBJ2-5; D not resolved. The CDR3 spans 14 residues. Germline-derived CDR1 and CDR2 are SEHNR and FQNEAQ (reference sequence). The ends were cut back, 7 bases at V and 7 bases at J, with 19 bases in the middle. The full variable domain, rest sourced from reference TRBV7-9 and TRBJ2-5, is DTGVSQNPRHKITKRGQNVTFRCDPISEHNRLYWYRQTLGQGPEFLTYFQNEAQLEKSRLLSDRFSAERPKGSFSTLEIQRTEQGDSAMYLCASNPPSESRTQYFGPGTRLLVL.

V gene TRBV10-3 combines with J gene TRBJ2-3; D is undetermined. Germline assignment: CDR1 ENHRY and CDR2 SYGVKD. The CDR3 has 13 amino acids. V was clipped by 1 base and J by 5 bases, with 7 bases between them. CDR3 coding DNA: TGTGCCATCAGTGAGTTGAATTTAGATACGCAGTATTTT. Amino acid sequence: CAISELNLDTQYF.

This chain connects TRBV29-1 to TRBJ2-1, with D perhaps TRBD2 (5 bases). The CDR3 is 13 residues long. Germline V CDR1 and CDR2: SQVTM, ANQGSEA. V gave up 7 bases and J gave up 3 bases, with 13 bases separating them. DNA of the CDR3: TGCAGCGCTGAGCGGCCACACTACAATGAGCAGTTCTTC. It encodes CSAERPHYNEQFF.